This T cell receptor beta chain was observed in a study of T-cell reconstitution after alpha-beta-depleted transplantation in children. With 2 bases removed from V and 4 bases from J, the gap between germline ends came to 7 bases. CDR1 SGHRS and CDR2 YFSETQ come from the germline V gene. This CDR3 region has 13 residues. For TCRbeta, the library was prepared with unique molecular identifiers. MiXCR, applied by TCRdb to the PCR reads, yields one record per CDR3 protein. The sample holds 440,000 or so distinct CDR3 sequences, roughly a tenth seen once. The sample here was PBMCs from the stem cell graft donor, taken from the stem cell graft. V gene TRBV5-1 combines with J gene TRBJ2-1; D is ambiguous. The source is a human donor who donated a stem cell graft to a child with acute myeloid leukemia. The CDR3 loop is CASSLPQYNEQFF. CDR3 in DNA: TGCGCCAGCAGCTTACCACAATACAATGAGCAGTTCTTC.